These 31 T cell receptor beta chains originate from one sample sequenced in a study of kidney transplant recipient with SARS-CoV-2 infection. Each CDR3 protein is one row after TCRdb ran MiXCR on the reads. The sample has 250,000 or so distinct CDR3 sequences; about 30% are singletons. Here the sequenced sample was a blood sample, taken at baseline and on day 111 from a kidney transplant recipient. Receptor source: a male patient between 25 and 39 years old who had COVID-19 and was a kidney transplant recipient. Some of these T cells may belong to the graft donor.

This clonotype was seen a single time. With a much larger clone just one base away, this may be a read error. V and J are TRBV7-2 and TRBJ1-2; D gene uncertain. V lost 5 bases, J lost 4 bases, and 23 bases lay in between. Germline V lookup: CDR1 SGHTA, CDR2 FQGNSA. The CDR3 consists of 17 residues. The CDR3 region is CASSSTLGDGKTYGYTF. CDR3 nucleotides: TGTGCCAGCAGCAGCACTCTCGGAGACGGAAAGACCTATGGCTACACCTTC. Drawing the rest from reference TRBV7-2 and TRBJ1-2, the complete variable domain is GAGVSQSPSNKVTEKGKDVELRCDPISGHTALYWYRQSLGQGLEFLIYFQGNSAPDKSGLPSDRFSAERTGGSVSTLTIQRTQQEDSAVYLCASSSTLGDGKTYGYTFGSGTRLTVV.

This clonotype was seen many times. The V gene is TRBV11-1, the J gene TRBJ1-2; D is unclear. Germline CDR1 SGHAT, CDR2 FQDESV (reference sequence). The germline V and J ends were trimmed by 4 bases and 4 bases, with 22 bases remaining between them. The CDR3 sequence is 17 residues long. The CDR3 reads CASSSSRKAGKTYGYTF. DNA of the CDR3: TGTGCCAGCAGCTCATCGCGTAAGGCTGGAAAGACCTATGGCTACACCTTC.

This clonotype was detected ten times or more. The V and J genes are TRBV7-2 and TRBJ1-2; no reliable D call. The CDR3 has 17 amino acids. Trimming cost V 5 bases and J 4 bases, with 23 bases left between them. Germline V CDR1 and CDR2: SGHTA, FQGNSA. The CDR3 DNA follows: TGTGCCAGCAGCCCTATTTTCAGAGACGGAAAGACCTATGGCTACACCTTC. This translates into CASSPIFRDGKTYGYTF.

The table lists this clonotype with many counts. This chain links TRBV6-2 or TRBV6-3 with TRBJ1-2; D is ambiguous. The V gene lost 5 bases and the J gene lost 4 bases, with 23 bases spanning the gap. CDR1 is MNHEY and CDR2 is SVGEGT in the germline V gene. The CDR3 has 17 residues. The CDR3 loop is CASSQITCIGKTYGYTF. The CDR3 DNA reads as TGTGCCAGCAGTCAGATCACCTGCATCGGAAAGACCTATGGCTACACCTTC.

At least ten counts were recorded for this clonotype. J is TRBJ2-7 and V is TRBV10-1; no clear D. The germline gives CDR1 WNHNN, CDR2 SYGVQD (reference sequence). V lost 3 bases, J lost 5 bases, and 11 bases lay in between. The length of the CDR3 is 13 residues. The CDR3 here is CASSDSDRDEQYF. CDR3 nucleotides: TGCGCCAGCAGTGATTCAGATAGAGACGAGCAGTACTTC.

This clonotype was seen ten or more times. The V call is TRBV27, the J call TRBJ1-2; no firm D call. CDR1 is MNHEY, CDR2 SMNVEV, per germline (reference sequence). There are 13 residues in the CDR3. Trimming removed 0 bases from V and 5 bases from J, with 7 bases in between. This CDR3 reads CASSLSRGYGYTF. CDR3 coding DNA: TGTGCCAGCAGTTTATCCAGAGGATATGGCTACACCTTC.

This clonotype was observed at least ten times. The CDR3 loop is CASSSGQLGTEAFF. The CDR3 bases are TGTGCCAGCAGCTCTGGACAGTTGGGCACTGAAGCTTTCTTT. V gene TRBV11-3 combines with J gene TRBJ1-1, with D perhaps matching TRBD1 (6 bases). Trimming removed 4 bases at V and 4 bases at J, with 13 bases between. The CDR3 covers 14 residues. CDR1 and CDR2 (germline): SGHNT, YENEEA.

Comments on this clonotype: Just one base apart from a much larger clone, this may be a read error. The chain uses TRBV10-1 and TRBJ1-2; D unresolved. The CDR3 loop spans 17 amino acids. CDR1 and CDR2 (germline): WNHNN, SYGVQD (reference sequence). CDR3: CAGSSIERSRKTYGYTF. In DNA form, the CDR3 reads TGCGCCGGCAGTTCCATAGAAAGATCGCGAAAGACCTATGGCTACACCTTC.

Concerning this clonotype itself: A much bigger clone sits one base away, suggesting this may be a read error. The chain recombines TRBV6-5 with TRBJ1-2; D uncertain. The CDR3 covers 17 residues. Germline CDR1 is MNHEY and CDR2 is SVGAGI. The V and J ends lost 5 bases and 4 bases respectively, with 23 bases between them. In DNA form, the CDR3 reads TGTGCCAGCAGTCTTTGGTTCTCTATGCGAAAGGCCTATGGCTACACCTTC. This encodes CASSLWFSMRKAYGYTF.

The sample holds many counts of this clonotype. V usage is TRBV28 and J usage is TRBJ1-5, with 9 positions matching TRBD1. Germline V CDR1 and CDR2: MDHEN, SYDVKM. V gave up 6 bases and J gave up 2 bases; unmatched junction bases: 11. The CDR3 is made up of 17 amino acids. CDR3 in amino acids: CASRTLTGGAGNQPQHF. The CDR3 coding sequence is TGTGCCAGCAGAACTTTAACAGGGGGCGCGGGCAATCAGCCCCAGCATTTT.

This clonotype was observed many times. The chain links TRBV20-1 to TRBJ1-2, with TRBD1 identical over 7 bases. CDR3 length: 11 amino acids. Germline assignment: CDR1 DFQATT and CDR2 SNEGSKA (reference sequence). The trim removed 7 bases at V and 10 bases at J, leaving 9 bases unmatched. Here the CDR3 reads CSGLRGTDYTF. CDR3 in DNA: TGCAGTGGCCTCCGGGGGACAGACTACACCTTC.

This clonotype came up many times. Here the CDR3 reads CASSIAASMRKTYGYTF. DNA for the CDR3: TGTGCCAGCAGTATAGCGGCCTCTATGCGAAAGACCTATGGCTACACCTTC. This chain uses TRBV6-5 with TRBJ1-2; no definite D call. The CDR3 loop spans 17 amino acids. The germline V gene has CDR1 MNHEY and CDR2 SVGAGI. V was clipped by 5 bases and J by 4 bases, with 23 bases between them.

The rearrangement joins TRBV4-1 to TRBJ2-5, with D perhaps matching TRBD1 (5 bases). This CDR3 spans 18 amino acids. The V end lost 3 bases, the J end lost 6 bases, and 26 bases lay between the germline ends. The germline V gene encodes CDR1 MGHRA and CDR2 YSYEKL. CDR3 in amino acids: CASSQLPDSVLFFKTQYF. The DNA of the CDR3 is TGCGCCAGCAGCCAGCTCCCTGACAGCGTCTTGTTTTTTAAGACCCAGTACTTC.

This clonotype was counted ten times or more. The gene calls are TRBV6-4 and TRBJ1-2, with D possibly being TRBD1 (6 bases). The CDR3 consists of 17 residues. Germline lookup yields CDR1 MRHNA and CDR2 SNTAGT. Trimming removed 5 bases at V and 4 bases at J, with 23 bases between. This CDR3 reads CASSTDSSHGKTYGYTF. The CDR3 bases are TGTGCCAGCAGTACGGACAGCTCACACGGAAAGACCTATGGCTACACCTTC.

This clonotype was seen at least ten times. The chain uses TRBV2 and TRBJ2-7, with a possible D match to TRBD1 (5 bases). Germline V gene sequence: CDR1 SNHLY, CDR2 FYNNEI. The CDR3 has 13 residues. Deletions cut 2 bases from V and 6 bases from J, with 11 bases between. The DNA of the CDR3 is TGTGCCAGCAGTGAATGGGGCCCTAGCGAGCAGTACTTC. Translated, it gives CASSEWGPSEQYF.

This clonotype has ten or more counts. The chain carries TRBV20-1 and TRBJ2-2, with D unresolved. CDR3 length equals 13 residues. CDR1 and CDR2 (germline): DFQATT, SNEGSKA (reference sequence). Trimming removed 0 bases at V and 9 bases at J, with 11 bases between. In nucleotides, the CDR3 is TGCAGTGCTAGAGATCCCTTAGGCCGGGAGCTGTTTTTT. This sequence encodes CSARDPLGRELFF.

Comment on this clonotype: This may stem from a read error, because a much larger clone lies one nucleotide away. This rearrangement joins TRBV6-2 or TRBV6-3 to TRBJ2-2; D is unclear. Germline V gene lookup returns CDR1 MNHEY and CDR2 SVGEGT. The V gene lost 4 bases and the J gene lost 3 bases, with 15 bases spanning the gap. The CDR3 contains 16 residues. The CDR3 region has the DNA TGTGCCAGCAGTTGTCCTCCAGGCGTCTACACCGGGGAGCTGTTTTTT. This gives the protein CASSCPPGVYTGELFF.

This clonotype was picked up many times. This chain uses TRBV7-9 with TRBJ1-4; D remains unclear. Germline V gene data show CDR1 as SEHNR and CDR2 as FQNEAQ (reference sequence). The V end was cut by 0 bases, the J end by 5 bases, with 1 base between. The CDR3 consists of 12 residues. The CDR3 region is CASSLANEKLFF. In nucleotides, the CDR3 is TGTGCCAGCAGCTTAGCGAATGAAAAACTGTTTTTT. Full variable domain (rest looked up from reference TRBV7-9 and TRBJ1-4): DTGVSQNPRHKITKRGQNVTFRCDPISEHNRLYWYRQTLGQGPEFLTYFQNEAQLEKSRLLSDRFSAERPKGSFSTLEIQRTEQGDSAMYLCASSLANEKLFFGSGTQLSVL.

This clonotype showed up many times. V gene TRBV7-9 combines with J gene TRBJ1-2; D remains unclear. With 5 bases removed from V and 4 bases from J, the gap between germline ends came to 23 bases. This CDR3 has 17 residues. Germline-derived CDR1 and CDR2 are SEHNR and FQNEAQ (reference sequence). Here the CDR3 DNA reads TGTGCCAGCAGCGTCAAGGTCAGAGACGGAAAGACCTATGGCTACACCTTC. Amino acids: CASSVKVRDGKTYGYTF.

The table lists this clonotype with many counts. The J gene is TRBJ2-7, the V gene TRBV2; a possible D gene is TRBD2 (6 bases). There are 13 residues in the CDR3. Per the germline V gene, CDR1 is SNHLY and CDR2 is FYNNEI. V lost 6 bases to trimming and J lost 6 bases, with 15 bases between them. The CDR3 region is CASSVEDGGEQYF. CDR3 sequence (DNA): TGTGCCAGCAGCGTAGAAGACGGGGGCGAGCAGTACTTC.

This clonotype was detected ten times or more. The V and J genes are TRBV2 and TRBJ2-7; TRBD1 aligns across 10 bases. Germline V gene sequence: CDR1 SNHLY, CDR2 FYNNEI. This CDR3 is 17 amino acids long. The V gene end was trimmed by 6 bases and the J gene end by 0 bases; junction bases not matched to a gene: 11. The CDR3 DNA is TGTGCCAGCAGACCTACCTGGGGACAGGGGATCTCCTACGAGCAGTACTTC. Amino acid sequence: CASRPTWGQGISYEQYF.

Ten or more counts support this clonotype. This chain connects TRBV13 to TRBJ2-5; TRBD1 aligns across 7 bases. This CDR3 has 15 amino acids. CDR1 is PRHDT, CDR2 FYEKMQ, per germline (reference sequence). J lost 4 bases, V lost 5 bases, and 10 bases had no gene match. As DNA, the CDR3 is TGTGCCAGCAGCCCAGCGACAGGGTATGGAGAGACCCAGTACTTC. Residues: CASSPATGYGETQYF.

This clonotype has at least ten counts. This chain joins TRBV28 and TRBJ2-3, with D possibly TRBD2 on 6 matching bases. CDR3 length: 18 residues. Trimming took 5 bases from V and 0 from J, leaving 21 bases between them. Germline-derived CDR1 and CDR2 are MDHEN and SYDVKM. In DNA, the CDR3 is TGTGCCAGCAGTCCGCTTGAGAGAGGGGAGGACAGCACAGATACGCAGTATTTT. Its protein product is CASSPLERGEDSTDTQYF.

This clonotype has more than one count but fewer than ten. The chain carries TRBV7-3 and TRBJ2-1; 8 bases line up with TRBD2. CDR1 SGHTA and CDR2 FQGTGA come from the germline V gene. The junction had 7 bases not matched to a gene; V was cut back by 5 bases and J by 4 bases. This CDR3 is built from 15 residues. CDR3: CASSHSAGEYNEQFF. CDR3 sequence (DNA): TGTGCCAGCAGCCACTCAGCGGGGGAGTACAATGAGCAGTTCTTC.

This clonotype was found many times. The chain couples TRBV25-1 to TRBJ2-7; D possibly corresponds to TRBD2 (6 bases). The ends were cut back, 8 bases at V and 2 bases at J, with 13 bases in the middle. This CDR3 contains 13 residues. CDR1 is MGHDK and CDR2 is SYGVNS in the germline V gene. CDR3 sequence (DNA): TGTGCCAGCGGGGAGACTAGTCCCTACGAGCAGTACTTC. This translates into CASGETSPYEQYF.

This clonotype was seen repeatedly, ten times or more. CDR3 loop: CASSGAYEQYF. Here the CDR3 DNA reads TGTGCCAGCAGCGGAGCGTACGAGCAGTACTTC. V gene TRBV7-2 combines with J gene TRBJ2-7; D ambiguous. CDR3 size: 11 residues. V dropped 5 bases and J dropped 4 bases, with 6 bases sitting between them. Looked up from germline, CDR1 is SGHTA and CDR2 is FQGNSA.

This clonotype was counted many times. Here the CDR3 DNA reads TGCGCCAGCAGCGAGTTAGCCACCACAGATACGCAGTATTTT. It translates to CASSELATTDTQYF. The chain uses TRBV5-1 and TRBJ2-3; D unclear. V was clipped by 4 bases and J by 2 bases, with 11 bases between them. Germline V lookup: CDR1 SGHRS, CDR2 YFSETQ. The CDR3 length is 14 residues. Variable domain in full (rest from reference TRBV5-1 and TRBJ2-3): KAGVTQTPRYLIKTRGQQVTLSCSPISGHRSVSWYQQTPGQGLQFLFEYFSETQRNKGNFPGRFSGRQFSNSRSEMNVSTLELGDSALYLCASSELATTDTQYFGPGTRLTVL.

This clonotype was found a few times. The chain recombines TRBV7-3 with TRBJ2-4; no definite D call. Germline V lookup: CDR1 SGHTA, CDR2 FQGTGA. V dropped 1 base and J dropped 8 bases, with 9 bases sitting between them. CDR3 length equals 13 residues. Written as DNA, the CDR3 is TGTGCCAGCAGCTTAAACCCTCGGGACATTCAGTACTTC. As protein: CASSLNPRDIQYF.

As regards this clonotype: A much larger clone sits a single nucleotide away, making a read error possible. This rearrangement joins TRBV20-1 to TRBJ1-2; D is ambiguous. V lost 6 bases and J 6 bases, leaving 17 bases between the germline ends. The CDR3 consists of 13 residues. Germline-derived CDR1 and CDR2 are DFQATT and SNEGSKA (reference sequence). CDR3 loop: CSARAVTLNGYTF. The CDR3 DNA sequence: TGCAGTGCCCGGGCAGTGACACTTAATGGCTACACCTTC.

Only a few counts were recorded for this clonotype. A read error may explain this, as a much larger clone is one base away. This chain uses TRBV12-5 with TRBJ1-3, with D possibly TRBD1 on 5 matching bases. Looked up from germline, CDR1 is LGHNT and CDR2 is FRNRAP. The CDR3 loop spans 15 amino acids. Trimming removed 1 base at V and 4 bases at J, with 11 bases between. The CDR3 coding sequence is TGTGCTAGTGGTTTGGACGGGGCTGGGGGAAACACCATATATTTT. Translation: CASGLDGAGGNTIYF.

The J gene is TRBJ2-3, the V gene TRBV5-1; D not resolved. Trimming removed 0 bases from V and 0 bases from J, with 11 bases in between. From germline, CDR1 is SGHRS and CDR2 YFSETQ. The CDR3 is 16 residues long. Here the CDR3 DNA reads TGCGCCAGCAGCTTGGATCAGCCCCCTAGCACAGATACGCAGTATTTT. Translated, it gives CASSLDQPPSTDTQYF.